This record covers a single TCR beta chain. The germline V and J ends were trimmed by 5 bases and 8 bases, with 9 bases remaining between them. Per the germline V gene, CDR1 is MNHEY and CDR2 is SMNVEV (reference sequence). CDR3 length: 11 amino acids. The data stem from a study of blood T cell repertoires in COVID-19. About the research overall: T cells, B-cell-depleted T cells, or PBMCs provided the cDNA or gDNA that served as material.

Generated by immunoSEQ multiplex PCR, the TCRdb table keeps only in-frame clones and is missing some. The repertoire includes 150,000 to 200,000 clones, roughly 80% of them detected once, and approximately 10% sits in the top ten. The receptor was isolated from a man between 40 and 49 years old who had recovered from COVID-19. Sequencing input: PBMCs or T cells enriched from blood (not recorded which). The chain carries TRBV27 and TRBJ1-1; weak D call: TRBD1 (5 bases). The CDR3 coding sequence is TGTGCCAGCAGTCAGAACAGGGAAGCTTTCTTT. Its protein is CASSQNREAFF.